Listed below are T cell receptor beta chains from one sample, sequenced in a study of neurological immune-mediated disorders. TCRdb re-derived calls from the 5' RACE reads in MiXCR, one entry per CDR3 protein. The table shows approximately 47,000 distinct CDR3 sequences, with 13% occurring only once. Sequenced material: PBMCs. The receptors were sampled from a man younger than 45 in good health. CDR3s include the opening cysteine and the closing phenylalanine or tryptophan. A D gene is named only where the DNA matches it firmly. Clone sizes are given selectively: once, few, many, or a class where the clone is expanded.

size: many
J: TRBJ1-2
D: TRBD1
V: TRBV24-1
DNA: TGTGCCACCAGTGATCGCTCCTCGGGACAGGGGGCGAATGGCTACACCTTC
CDR3: CATSDRSSGQGANGYTF

size: many
J: TRBJ1-3
D: TRBD1
V: TRBV7-2
DNA: TGTGCCAGCAGCCAGGGGGGAACGGCCACCATATATTTT
CDR3: CASSQGGTATIYF

size: many
J: TRBJ2-3
D: .
V: TRBV5-1
DNA: TGCGCCAGCAGCTTGTCGGCGGGTAGCACAGATACGCAGTATTTT
CDR3: CASSLSAGSTDTQYF

size: many
J: TRBJ1-1
D: .
V: TRBV20-1
DNA: TGCAGTGCTAGACCAGGGGACACTGAAGCTTTCTTT
CDR3: CSARPGDTEAFF

size: many
J: TRBJ2-7
D: .
V: TRBV10-3
DNA: TGTGCCATCAGTGACGGACAGCTCCTCGAGCAGTACTTC
CDR3: CAISDGQLLEQYF

size: many
J: TRBJ2-3
D: TRBD1
V: TRBV10-2
DNA: TGCGCCAGCAGTGATTACGGGACAGGGTGGACAGATACGCAGTATTTT
CDR3: CASSDYGTGWTDTQYF

size: many
J: TRBJ2-3
D: .
V: TRBV4-1
DNA: TGCGCCAGCAGCCAAGATTCGAGGATAGGTGGAGATACGCAGTATTTT
CDR3: CASSQDSRIGGDTQYF

size: .
J: TRBJ2-1
D: .
V: TRBV10-3
DNA: TGTGCCATCAGTGAGGGGGGTCACAATGAGCAGTTCTTC
CDR3: CAISEGGHNEQFF

size: many
J: TRBJ2-7
D: TRBD2
V: TRBV20-1
DNA: TGCAGTGCTAGAGATCAGCGGGAGGGGACCTACGAGCAGTACTTC
CDR3: CSARDQREGTYEQYF

size: many
J: TRBJ2-3
D: TRBD1
V: TRBV20-1
DNA: TGCAGTGCTAGAGACCCCGGGACAGGGAGCACAGATACGCAGTATTTT
CDR3: CSARDPGTGSTDTQYF

size: many
J: TRBJ1-5
D: TRBD1
V: TRBV5-1
DNA: TGCGCCAGCAGACCTGGGACAGGGGGCGAGCAGCCCCAGCATTTT
CDR3: CASRPGTGGEQPQHF

size: many
J: TRBJ2-7
D: TRBD1
V: TRBV29-1
DNA: TGCAGCGTTGTGGGACAGGGACCCTACGAGCAGTACTTC
CDR3: CSVVGQGPYEQYF

size: .
J: TRBJ2-1
D: TRBD2
V: TRBV5-5
DNA: TGTGCCAGCAGCGAAGGACTAGCGGCCAACAATGAGCAGTTCTTC
CDR3: CASSEGLAANNEQFF

size: many
J: TRBJ2-7
D: TRBD1
V: TRBV5-1
DNA: TGCGCCAGCAACCAGGGGGCCTACGAGCAGTACTTC
CDR3: CASNQGAYEQYF

size: few
J: TRBJ2-7
D: TRBD1
V: TRBV20-1
DNA: TGCAGTGCTCCTCGACAGGGGGACCGCGCGGACGAGCAGTACTTC
CDR3: CSAPRQGDRADEQYF

size: many
J: TRBJ1-1
D: .
V: TRBV20-1
DNA: TGCAGTGCTAAAAGGGTAGGGAACACTGAAGCTTTCTTT
CDR3: CSAKRVGNTEAFF

size: .
J: TRBJ2-7
D: TRBD2
V: TRBV6-5
DNA: TGTGCCAGCAGTTCGCAGCGGGAGCTGTACGAGCAGTACTTC
CDR3: CASSSQRELYEQYF

size: many
J: TRBJ2-1
D: .
V: TRBV4-1
DNA: TGCGCCAGCAGCCAAGTAGCGAGTGATTTCGACAATGAGCAGTTCTTC
CDR3: CASSQVASDFDNEQFF

size: many
J: TRBJ2-7
D: TRBD1
V: TRBV2
DNA: TGTGCCAGCAGCGGAACGGGGACAGGACTATACGAGCAGTACTTC
CDR3: CASSGTGTGLYEQYF

size: many
J: TRBJ2-3
D: .
V: TRBV5-5
DNA: TGTGCCAGCAGCTTGACAGGGAGTAGCACAGATACGCAGTATTTT
CDR3: CASSLTGSSTDTQYF

size: many
J: TRBJ2-3
D: TRBD2
V: TRBV7-3
DNA: TGTGCCAGCAGCTTTGGAGCGGGAGGGGTAGATACGCAGTATTTT
CDR3: CASSFGAGGVDTQYF

size: many
J: TRBJ2-3
D: .
V: TRBV11-2
DNA: TGTGCCAGCAGCCAGTCTGGCCGCACGCAGTATTTT
CDR3: CASSQSGRTQYF

size: many
J: TRBJ2-7
D: TRBD2
V: TRBV28
DNA: TGTGCCAGCAGTCGACTAGCGGGAGGGCTGGTGCAGTACTTC
CDR3: CASSRLAGGLVQYF

size: many
J: TRBJ2-7
D: .
V: TRBV7-8
DNA: TGTGCCAGCAGCAGGGACAAGTCCTACGAGCAGTACTTC
CDR3: CASSRDKSYEQYF

size: .
J: TRBJ2-1
D: .
V: TRBV11-3
DNA: TGTGCCAGCAGCTTTGGGGGAGGTACAGGGTATAATGAGCAGTTCTTC
CDR3: CASSFGGGTGYNEQFF

size: .
J: TRBJ2-1
D: TRBD2
V: TRBV7-2
DNA: TGTGCCAGCAGCCCCTACGGGCGGGAGCGGGATGAGCAGTTCTTC
CDR3: CASSPYGRERDEQFF

size: many
J: TRBJ1-5
D: .
V: TRBV10-3
DNA: TGTGCCATCAGTGAGTCGACGGTAAGGGGCAATCAGCCCCAGCATTTT
CDR3: CAISESTVRGNQPQHF

size: .
J: TRBJ2-7
D: .
V: TRBV6-1
DNA: TGTGCCAGCAGTGAAGGTCTTCATCTTTGGGCCTTCTACGAGCAGTACTTC
CDR3: CASSEGLHLWAFYEQYF

size: many
J: TRBJ1-6
D: .
V: TRBV28
DNA: TGTGCCAGCAGTTCCTACCCGGACAGTCAGGGTTCACCCCTCCACTTT
CDR3: CASSSYPDSQGSPLHF

size: many
J: TRBJ2-2
D: TRBD1
V: TRBV20-1
DNA: TGCAGTGCGTTACAGGGGGCCAACACCGGGGAGCTGTTTTTT
CDR3: CSALQGANTGELFF

size: many
J: TRBJ2-3
D: .
V: TRBV29-1
DNA: TGCAGCGTTGGGGCAGGACTACGGGATACGCAGTATTTT
CDR3: CSVGAGLRDTQYF

size: many
J: TRBJ2-1
D: TRBD2
V: TRBV20-1
DNA: TGCAGGCTAGCGGAATACAATGAGCAGTTCTTC
CDR3: CRLAEYNEQFF

size: many
J: TRBJ2-1
D: .
V: TRBV5-1
DNA: TGCGCCAGCAGCTTGGGAACAGTTTCCTACAATGAGCAGTTCTTC
CDR3: CASSLGTVSYNEQFF